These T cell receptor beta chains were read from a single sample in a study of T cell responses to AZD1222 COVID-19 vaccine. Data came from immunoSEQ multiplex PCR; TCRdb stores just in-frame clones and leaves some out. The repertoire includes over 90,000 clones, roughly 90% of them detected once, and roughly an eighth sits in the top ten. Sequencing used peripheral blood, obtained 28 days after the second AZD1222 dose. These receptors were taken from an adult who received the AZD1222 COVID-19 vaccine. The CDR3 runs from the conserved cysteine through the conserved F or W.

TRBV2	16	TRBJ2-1	CASSATRGSSYNEQFF
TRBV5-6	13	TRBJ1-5	CASSFDLGQPQHF
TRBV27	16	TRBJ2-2	CASRLHEIPNTGELFF
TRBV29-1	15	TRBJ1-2	CSVLPSVGTGDGYTF
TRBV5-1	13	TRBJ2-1	CASSLARGNEQFF
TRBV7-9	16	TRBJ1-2	CASSLARDIVNYGYTF
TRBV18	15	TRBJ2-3	CASSPRPKEADTQYF
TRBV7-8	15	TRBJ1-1	CASSLQPGGNTEAFF
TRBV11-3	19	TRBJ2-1	CASSLAQGLAGGLYNEQFF
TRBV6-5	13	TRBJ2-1	CATSWGGHNEQFF
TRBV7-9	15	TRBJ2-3	CASSPLGPIKDTQYF
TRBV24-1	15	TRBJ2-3	CATSGRGGGTDTQYF
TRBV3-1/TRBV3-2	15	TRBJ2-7	CASSQVVLAGGPQYF
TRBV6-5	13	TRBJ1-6	CASSYSWALPLHF
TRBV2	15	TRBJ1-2	CASSETTGTPRGYTF
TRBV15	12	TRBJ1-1	CATSLEFGATFF
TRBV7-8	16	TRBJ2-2	CAGLKGGRAVTGELFF
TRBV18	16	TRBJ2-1	CASSRVRDRGYNEQFF
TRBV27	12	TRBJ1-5	CASSFLNQPQHF
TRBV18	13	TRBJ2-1	CASSVGGEIEQFF
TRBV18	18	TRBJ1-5	CASSPSAGLGRADQPQHF
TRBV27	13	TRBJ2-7	CASRLSGSHEQYF
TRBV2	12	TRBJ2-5	CASSVGVETQYF
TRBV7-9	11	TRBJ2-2	CASSLGWELFF
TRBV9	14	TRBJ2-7	CASSVGGGLYEQYF
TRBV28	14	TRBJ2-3	CASSFSASTDTQYF
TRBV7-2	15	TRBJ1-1	CASSPRGGGNTEAFF
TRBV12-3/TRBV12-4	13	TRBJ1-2	CASSLTGFYGYTF
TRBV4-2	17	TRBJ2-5	CASSQAWPAGVQETQYF
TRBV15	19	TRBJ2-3	CATSRAGPRLAGGTDTQYF
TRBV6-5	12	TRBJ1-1	CASVPRGTEAFF
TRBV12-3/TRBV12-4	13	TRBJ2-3	CASSSRGFDTQYF
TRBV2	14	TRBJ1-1	CASSELRGSTEAFF
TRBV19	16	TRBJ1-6	CASSIDDRGHNSPLHF
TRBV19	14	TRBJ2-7	CASSMGNVGYEQYF
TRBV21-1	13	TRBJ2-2	CASSKASGGELFF
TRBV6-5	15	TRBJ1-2	CASRRSQGLNYGYTF
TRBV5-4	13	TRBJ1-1	CASSLGQGAEAFF
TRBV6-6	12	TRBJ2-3	CASRGGWDTQYF